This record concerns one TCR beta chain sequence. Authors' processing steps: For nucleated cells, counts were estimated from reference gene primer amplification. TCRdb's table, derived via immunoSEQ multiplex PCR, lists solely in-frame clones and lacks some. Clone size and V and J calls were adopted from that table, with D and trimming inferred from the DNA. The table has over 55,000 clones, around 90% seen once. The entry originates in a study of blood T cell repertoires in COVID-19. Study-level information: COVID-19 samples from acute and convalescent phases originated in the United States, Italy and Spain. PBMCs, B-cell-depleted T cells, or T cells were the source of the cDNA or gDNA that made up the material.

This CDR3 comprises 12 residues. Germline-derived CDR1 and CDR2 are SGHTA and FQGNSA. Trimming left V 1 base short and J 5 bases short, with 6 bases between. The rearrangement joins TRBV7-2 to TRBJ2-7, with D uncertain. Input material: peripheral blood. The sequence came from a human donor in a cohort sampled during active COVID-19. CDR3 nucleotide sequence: TGTGCCAGCAGCTTAGTGCAGAACGAGCAGTACTTC. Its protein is CASSLVQNEQYF.